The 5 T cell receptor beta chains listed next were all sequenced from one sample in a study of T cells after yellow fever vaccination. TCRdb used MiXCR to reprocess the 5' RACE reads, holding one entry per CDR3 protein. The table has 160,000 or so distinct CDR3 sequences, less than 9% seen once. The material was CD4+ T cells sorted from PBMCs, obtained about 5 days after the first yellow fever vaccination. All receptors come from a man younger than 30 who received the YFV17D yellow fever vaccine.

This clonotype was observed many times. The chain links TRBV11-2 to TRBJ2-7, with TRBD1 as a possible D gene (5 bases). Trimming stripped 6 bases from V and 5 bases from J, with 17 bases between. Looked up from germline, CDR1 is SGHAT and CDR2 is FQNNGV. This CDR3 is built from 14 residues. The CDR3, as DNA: TGTGCCAGCAGTCCTAGGGCAGGGTCCAACGAGCAGTACTTC. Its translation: CASSPRAGSNEQYF.

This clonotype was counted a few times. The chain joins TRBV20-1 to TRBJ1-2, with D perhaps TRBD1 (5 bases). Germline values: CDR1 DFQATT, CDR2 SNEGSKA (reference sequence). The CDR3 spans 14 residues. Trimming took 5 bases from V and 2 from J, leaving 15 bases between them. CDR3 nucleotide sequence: TGCAGTGCTGGGGGTGGGTCGGGCAACTATGGCTACACCTTC. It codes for CSAGGGSGNYGYTF.

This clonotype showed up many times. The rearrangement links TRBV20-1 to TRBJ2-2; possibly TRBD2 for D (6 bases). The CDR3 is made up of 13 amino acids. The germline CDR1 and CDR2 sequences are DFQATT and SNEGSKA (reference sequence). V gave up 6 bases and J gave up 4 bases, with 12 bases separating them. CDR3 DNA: TGCAGTGCGGACCCCGGGGGCACCGGGGAGCTGTTTTTT. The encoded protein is CSADPGGTGELFF.

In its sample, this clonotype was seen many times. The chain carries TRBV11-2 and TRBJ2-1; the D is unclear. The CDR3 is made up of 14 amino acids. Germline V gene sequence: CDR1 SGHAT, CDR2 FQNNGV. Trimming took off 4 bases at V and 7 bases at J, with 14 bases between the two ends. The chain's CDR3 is CASSSMTERNEQFF. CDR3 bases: TGTGCCAGCAGCTCGATGACCGAACGGAATGAGCAGTTCTTC.

The CDR3 DNA reads TGTGCCAGCAGTATCACCGGGACTAGGGCTGAGACCCAGTACTTC. Translating gives CASSITGTRAETQYF. This chain uses TRBV5-4 with TRBJ2-5; 8 nucleotides line up with TRBD2. With V trimmed by 5 bases and J by 5 bases, 11 bases remained unmatched. Germline loops: CDR1 SGHNT, CDR2 YYREEE (reference sequence). This CDR3 is 15 amino acids long.